The subject of this entry is one TCR beta chain. What this receptor recognizes is not known. Base quality data are lacking; no much larger clone is found one base away. The data were taken from a study of early T cells in non-severe SARS-CoV-2 infection (dated by TCRdb to the early 2020s). For the wider study: Because TCR sequencing relied on bulk RNA taken from unsorted whole blood, pairing of alpha and beta chains was not possible. General conclusions and limits of the study: VDJdb matching was skewed toward anti-spike CD8 responses, so virus-specific expansions were likely underestimated and private and CD4 specificities were missed.

Libraries were constructed by 5' RACE. The sequencer was a NextSeq 500. Unique molecular identifiers were attached to individual cDNA molecules in the TCR library protocol so that sequencing error and PCR bias could be corrected. Both TCR alpha and beta chains were sequenced, and tight co-correlation was observed between alpha and beta sequence abundances in each sample. In the original analysis: V gene, J gene and CDR3 annotation of TCR sequences was performed with Decombinator V4. Expanded TCRs were defined as changing significantly between any two time points under a Poisson model with p below 0.0001. Abundances of TCRs were expressed as counts per million after normalisation to the total number of TCRs sequenced in each sample. TRAV1-2 paired with TRAJ12, TRAJ20 or TRAJ33 defined MAIT TCRs, while TRAV10 paired with TRAJ18 defined iNKT TCRs. A search of VDJdb, accessed on 1 November 2021, was run for TCRs annotated to CMV, EBV and SARS-CoV-2, with TCRs annotated for multiple antigens excluded. TCRdb reran the public reads through fastp at Q25 and MiXCR, keeping productive beta chains. Every CDR3 protein is listed once, alongside the most common genes and DNA of its rows. The V and J calls reflect TCRdb's pipeline rather than the authors' work. In this sample the table shows roughly 80,000 distinct CDR3 sequences, roughly 10% of which occur a single time. The top ten clonotypes cover more than 10% of the sample.

The germline ends are 9 bases apart after V is trimmed by 6 bases and J by 4 bases. For CDR1 and CDR2, the germline V gene (reference sequence) lists DFQATT and SNEGSKA. CDR3 length: 11 amino acids, cysteine to phenylalanine. Only the CDR3 DNA stays, 33 bases, in frame from base 1. This was a case-control study nested in a cohort of healthcare workers in London, UK, who had nasopharyngeal swab PCR tests and blood samples taken every week. Between 23 and 31 March 2020, the week of the UK lockdown, healthcare workers were enrolled and then followed up weekly for as long as 16 weeks. The chain joins TRBV20-1 to TRBJ2-5; there is no confident call for the D gene. The receptor's source is an adult who was a healthcare worker with PCR-confirmed SARS-CoV-2 infection or an uninfected control (not recorded which). Here the sequenced sample was whole blood, taken at baseline. The DNA sequence is as follows: TGCAGTGCCCTAACAACAGAGACCCAGTACTTC. Its coded protein is CSALTTETQYF.